Listed here are 17 T cell receptor beta chains from one sample, sequenced in a study of identical twins. TCRdb passed the 5' RACE reads through MiXCR, listing each CDR3 protein once. The data contain 410,000 or so distinct CDR3 sequences, around 20% of them singletons. Sequenced: naive T cells sorted from blood. The origin of the receptors is a man in his forties or fifties in good health.

The chain combines TRBV12-3 or TRBV12-4 with TRBJ1-1; D uncertain. Trimming removed 5 bases from V and 4 bases from J, with 11 bases in between. The CDR3 contains 13 residues. The CDR3 reads CASSVTRRTEAFF. The DNA of the CDR3 is TGTGCCAGCAGTGTGACGCGGCGCACTGAAGCTTTCTTT.

This chain connects TRBV12-3 or TRBV12-4 to TRBJ1-5; 7 positions agree with TRBD1. V lost 6 bases to trimming and J lost 3 bases; unmatched junction nucleotides: 5. The CDR3 runs to 14 residues. This CDR3 is CASSTGATNQPQHF. The CDR3 bases are TGTGCCAGCAGCACAGGGGCGACCAATCAGCCCCAGCATTTT.

This clonotype turned up a few times. This chain uses TRBV20-1 with TRBJ1-2, with unresolved D. Deletions cut 6 bases from V and 5 bases from J, with 16 bases between. Germline-derived CDR1 and CDR2 are DFQATT and SNEGSKA (reference sequence). This CDR3 spans 13 amino acids. The DNA for the CDR3 is TGCAGTGCAACAGAGGTCGTCCTTTATGGCTACACCTTC. Amino acids: CSATEVVLYGYTF.

The V call is TRBV5-1, the J call TRBJ2-1, with 9 bases lining up with TRBD1. CDR3 length: 16 amino acids. The trim removed 4 bases at V and 6 bases at J, leaving 11 bases unmatched. The germline V gene has CDR1 SGHRS and CDR2 YFSETQ. CDR3 amino acids: CASSLSGTGFTNEQFF. The CDR3 nucleotides read TGCGCCAGCAGCCTATCAGGGACAGGGTTTACCAATGAGCAGTTCTTC. The full variable domain, with the rest looked up from reference TRBV5-1 and TRBJ2-1, is KAGVTQTPRYLIKTRGQQVTLSCSPISGHRSVSWYQQTPGQGLQFLFEYFSETQRNKGNFPGRFSGRQFSNSRSEMNVSTLELGDSALYLCASSLSGTGFTNEQFFGPGTRLTVL.

This clonotype has only a few counts. The V call is TRBV12-3 or TRBV12-4, the J call TRBJ1-2, with D unclear. V lost 1 base, J lost 0 bases, and 6 bases lay in between. This CDR3 spans 14 amino acids. The CDR3 spells CASSLGPANYGYTF. The CDR3 DNA reads as TGTGCCAGCAGTTTAGGACCAGCTAACTATGGCTACACCTTC.

This clonotype was detected only a few times. The rearrangement links TRBV6-1 to TRBJ2-2; 16 bases align to TRBD2. The CDR3 is made up of 17 amino acids. Germline-derived CDR1 and CDR2 are MNHNS and SASEGT. Trimming cost V 6 bases and J 3 bases; bases outside gene matches: 4. The CDR3 DNA is TGTGCCAGCAGGGGGACTAGCGGGAGGGCGTACACCGGGGAGCTGTTTTTT. Translated, it gives CASRGTSGRAYTGELFF.

This clonotype was seen only a few times. The chain employs TRBV10-3 and TRBJ1-2; no definite D call. Trimming took 7 bases from V and 2 from J, leaving 11 bases between them. Per germline, CDR1 ENHRY and CDR2 SYGVKD. The length of the CDR3 is 13 residues. This CDR3 is CAIKDGPNYGYTF. CDR3 nucleotides: TGTGCCATCAAAGATGGGCCCAACTATGGCTACACCTTC.

This clonotype was recorded at least ten times. The V and J genes are TRBV5-1 and TRBJ2-3; possibly TRBD1 for D (5 bases). The CDR3 runs 15 residues. Germline V lookup: CDR1 SGHRS, CDR2 YFSETQ. With 1 base removed from V and 5 bases from J, the gap between germline ends came to 14 bases. CDR3 sequence reads: CASSLFGAPKDTQYF. In DNA, the CDR3 is TGCGCCAGCAGCTTGTTTGGGGCTCCTAAAGATACGCAGTATTTT.

This clonotype was detected ten times or more. This sequence joins TRBV5-5 and TRBJ2-1; the D gene is possibly TRBD1 (6 bases). The CDR3 contains 15 residues. V lost 6 bases and J 2 bases, leaving 15 bases between the germline ends. Looked up from germline, CDR1 is SGHKS and CDR2 is YYEKEE (reference sequence). The CDR3 region has the DNA TGTGCCAGCAACGTAGGACAGCCGACCTACAATGAGCAGTTCTTC. Its protein is CASNVGQPTYNEQFF.

This clonotype was counted between two and nine times. The CDR3 sequence is CASSSHRETYEQYF. Here the CDR3 DNA reads TGCGCCAGCAGCTCGCACAGGGAAACCTACGAGCAGTACTTC. The chain couples TRBV5-1 to TRBJ2-7; D perhaps matches TRBD1 (6 bases). Deletions cut 3 bases from V and 2 bases from J, with 12 bases between. Per germline, CDR1 SGHRS and CDR2 YFSETQ. The CDR3 is 14 residues long.

The chain carries TRBV28 and TRBJ2-7; no definite D call. The V and J ends lost 4 bases and 3 bases respectively, with 7 bases between them. Germline values: CDR1 MDHEN, CDR2 SYDVKM. This CDR3 comprises 12 residues. The CDR3 coding sequence is TGTGCCAGCAGTTCGTTCCTCTACGAGCAGTACTTC. This translates into CASSSFLYEQYF.

This clonotype was counted at least ten times. The chain is built from TRBV5-1 and TRBJ2-5; 10 bases agree with TRBD2. The CDR3 loop spans 15 amino acids. J gave up 8 bases and V 2 bases, and 9 bases lay outside the gene matches. CDR1 and CDR2 (germline): SGHRS, YFSETQ. In DNA form, the CDR3 reads TGCGCCAGCAGCTTAATGAGGCTAGCGGGAGAAACCCAGTACTTC. This translates into CASSLMRLAGETQYF.

This chain joins TRBV20-1 and TRBJ2-7, with 12 bases identical to TRBD1. The V and J ends lost 4 bases and 5 bases, in that order; junction bases with no gene match: 3. This CDR3 has 13 residues. The V gene's germline CDR1 is DFQATT and CDR2 SNEGSKA (reference sequence). CDR3 nucleotides: TGCAGTGCTACCGGGACAGGGGGCAACGAGCAGTACTTC. Translated, it gives CSATGTGGNEQYF.

The chain uses TRBV27 and TRBJ1-5, with a possible D match to TRBD1 (5 bases). V lost 3 bases and J lost 7, with 13 bases in between. The CDR3 spans 14 residues. Germline V gives CDR1 MNHEY, CDR2 SMNVEV (reference sequence). The CDR3 sequence: CASSLLGGNQPQHF. The CDR3 DNA reads TGTGCCAGCAGTTTGTTGGGGGGGAACCAGCCCCAGCATTTT.

This clonotype was detected only a few times. V usage is TRBV20-1 and J usage is TRBJ2-7, with D perhaps TRBD2 (7 bases). The CDR3 extends over 17 amino acids. Germline V gene lookup returns CDR1 DFQATT and CDR2 SNEGSKA (reference sequence). V was trimmed by 1 base and J by 7 bases, leaving 26 bases between them. The CDR3 here is CSARVGGVIAGVAEQYF. The DNA of the CDR3 is TGCAGTGCTAGAGTCGGGGGCGTAATTGCGGGAGTAGCTGAGCAGTACTTC.

This clonotype was seen ten or more times. The junction departs from the called germline gene at one end, perhaps through a read error. The V call is TRBV6-5, the J call TRBJ2-7, with 8 bases fitting TRBD2. This CDR3 has 9 amino acids. Germline V gene sequence: CDR1 MNHEY, CDR2 SVGAGI. The CDR3, as DNA: TGTGCCACCCGGGGGGGGCTCGGATTC. Its protein is CATRGGLGF.

J is TRBJ2-5 and V is TRBV27; 8 bases align to TRBD1. V shed 4 bases and J 4 bases; nucleotides not matched to a gene: 14. The CDR3 consists of 17 residues. Germline V gene sequence: CDR1 MNHEY, CDR2 SMNVEV (reference sequence). CDR3 in DNA: TGTGCCAGCAGTTCCCGGTGGGTCGACAGGGGAGGAGAGACCCAGTACTTC. This codes for CASSSRWVDRGGETQYF.